These 5 T cell receptor beta chains came from one sample sequenced in a study of blood T cell repertoires in COVID-19. TCRdb's copy holds only in-frame clones and misses some; the assay was immunoSEQ multiplex PCR. The profile shows under 45,000 clones, over 80% of them singletons. Sequencing was performed on peripheral blood. The receptors originated from a human donor in a cohort sampled during active COVID-19.

V and J are TRBV2 and TRBJ2-3; D might be TRBD1 (6 bases). The germline V and J ends were trimmed by 2 bases and 0 bases, with 9 bases remaining between them. Germline V gives CDR1 SNHLY, CDR2 FYNNEI. There are 15 residues in the CDR3. In DNA, the CDR3 is TGTGCCAGCAGTGAATGGGGGCTCAGCACAGATACGCAGTATTTT. It is translated as CASSEWGLSTDTQYF.

This clone occurred a few times. The CDR3 protein is CASSPNRGPLGYGYTF. For the CDR3, the DNA is TGTGCCAGCAGCCCGAACAGGGGCCCTCTAGGCTATGGCTACACCTTC. The chain has TRBV14 and TRBJ1-2; TRBD1 matches at 7 bases. V shed 4 bases and J 4 bases; nucleotides not matched to a gene: 12. The CDR3 contains 16 residues. Germline CDR1 and CDR2: SGHDN and FVKESK.

CDR3 in DNA: TGCGCCAGTGGGAGGGCCGGGACTAGCCTCGTCTACGAGCAGTACTTC. This encodes CASGRAGTSLVYEQYF. The V call is TRBV10-1, the J call TRBJ2-7; 9 bases are shared with TRBD2. The junction had 15 bases not matched to a gene; V was cut back by 9 bases and J by 3 bases. Germline CDR1 and CDR2: WNHNN and SYGVQD (reference sequence). CDR3 length: 16 residues.

The J gene is TRBJ1-2, the V gene TRBV7-2; 9 nucleotides line up with TRBD1. V gave up 3 bases and J gave up 8 bases; unmatched junction bases: 7. The germline V gene has CDR1 SGHTA and CDR2 FQGNSA. This CDR3 region has 14 residues. The CDR3 is CASSFLTGGAGYTF. The CDR3 region has the DNA TGTGCCAGCAGCTTCTTAACAGGGGGCGCAGGCTACACCTTC.

The chain is built from TRBV6-6 and TRBJ1-1; 7 bases align to TRBD1. Losses at the gene ends were 2 bases for V and 5 bases for J; bases not matched to a gene: 5. The V gene's germline CDR1 is MNHNY and CDR2 SVGAGI (reference sequence). The CDR3 totals 14 residues. The chain's CDR3 is CASSYDRASTEAFF. CDR3 sequence (DNA): TGTGCCAGCAGTTACGACAGGGCGAGTACTGAAGCTTTCTTT.